One and the same sample provided the 12 T cell receptor beta chains below, sequenced in a study of blood T cell repertoires in COVID-19. Some clones are missing from TCRdb's copy, which holds only in-frame ones; the method was immunoSEQ multiplex PCR. In the table there are approximately 300,000 clones, about 82% of which are singletons. Source material: peripheral blood. Receptors originate from a woman in her forties or fifties with active or convalescent COVID-19.

V usage is TRBV2 and J usage is TRBJ1-6; weak D call: TRBD1 (5 bases). V shed 5 bases and J shed 10 bases, with 18 bases lying between them. The CDR3 has 15 residues. CDR1 and CDR2 from the germline V gene are SNHLY and FYNNEI. CDR3 sequence reads: CASSPQVGGYSPLHF. The CDR3, as DNA: TGTGCCAGCAGTCCTCAGGTGGGGGGTTACTCACCCCTCCACTTT. The complete variable domain, with remaining parts taken from reference TRBV2 and TRBJ1-6, reads EPEVTQTPSHQVTQMGQEVILRCVPISNHLYFYWYRQILGQKVEFLVSFYNNEISEKSEIFDDQFSVERPDGSNFTLKIRSTKLEDSAMYFCASSPQVGGYSPLHFGNGTRLTVT.

This chain connects TRBV20-1 to TRBJ1-1; D is ambiguous. Germline values: CDR1 DFQATT, CDR2 SNEGSKA (reference sequence). CDR3 length: 11 residues. V lost 4 bases and J lost 4, with 7 bases in between. For the CDR3, the DNA is TGCAGTGCTAATCGGGGCACTGAAGCTTTCTTT. Its translation: CSANRGTEAFF.

This clone was found a few times. The chain employs TRBV2 and TRBJ1-2; 9 bases are shared with TRBD1. Germline CDR1 SNHLY, CDR2 FYNNEI. CDR3 length equals 14 residues. The trim removed 6 bases at V and 5 bases at J, leaving 7 bases unmatched. CDR3 DNA sequence: TGTGCCAGCAGCCCAACAGGGGGCGGGTATGGCTACACCTTC. Translated, it gives CASSPTGGGYGYTF.

J is TRBJ1-6 and V is TRBV27; no reliable D call. From germline, CDR1 is MNHEY and CDR2 SMNVEV (reference sequence). V gave up 2 bases and J gave up 7 bases, with 18 bases separating them. The CDR3 is 17 residues long. The DNA of the CDR3 is TGTGCCAGCAGTTTAAGGTCGGCAGTCCCTAGGAATTCACCCCTCCACTTT. This encodes CASSLRSAVPRNSPLHF.

This chain uses TRBV6-5 with TRBJ2-7; 11 bases are shared with TRBD1. The trim removed 4 bases at V and 5 bases at J, leaving 10 bases unmatched. Germline V gene sequence: CDR1 MNHEY, CDR2 SVGAGI. The CDR3 is 16 amino acids. Here the CDR3 DNA reads TGTGCCAGCAGTTTACACGGGACAGGGGGTTCCCACGAGCAGTACTTC. It encodes CASSLHGTGGSHEQYF.

The V and J genes are TRBV19 and TRBJ1-5; D is uncertain. The CDR3 loop spans 13 amino acids. Germline CDR1 LNHDA, CDR2 SQIVND (reference sequence). Trimming removed 0 bases at V and 6 bases at J, with 6 bases between. CDR3 sequence (DNA): TGTGCCAGTAGTATAGATTGGAGTCAGCCCCAGCATTTT. As protein: CASSIDWSQPQHF.

The chain has TRBV5-1 and TRBJ2-7, with 7 bases matching TRBD1. This CDR3 contains 13 residues. CDR1 and CDR2 (germline): SGHRS, YFSETQ. With 8 bases clipped from V and 4 bases from J, the junction kept 9 bases outside the gene matches. CDR3 sequence reads: CASRDSTAYEQYF. The CDR3 DNA reads as TGCGCCAGTCGGGACAGCACAGCATACGAGCAGTACTTC.

The chain links TRBV23-1 to TRBJ1-6; D call uncertain. TRBV23-1 is an ORF; its function is uncertain. V was clipped by 3 bases and J by 9 bases, with 15 bases between them. This CDR3 is built from 15 residues. The CDR3 coding sequence is TGCGCCAGCAGTCACCCTGGGCAGTTGGGTTCACCCCTCCACTTT. This translates into CASSHPGQLGSPLHF.

The V and J genes are TRBV15 and TRBJ2-7; D unresolved. Per the germline V gene, CDR1 is LNHNV and CDR2 is YYDKDF (reference sequence). This CDR3 has 14 amino acids. Deletions cut 1 base from V and 3 bases from J, with 10 bases between. The CDR3 region is CATSRGAGNYEQYF. CDR3 nucleotides: TGTGCCACCAGCAGAGGGGCAGGTAACTACGAGCAGTACTTC.

The V and J genes are TRBV5-4 and TRBJ2-1; 11 nucleotides match TRBD2. Germline-derived CDR1 and CDR2 are SGHNT and YYREEE (reference sequence). The junction had 4 bases not matched to a gene; V was cut back by 3 bases and J by 5 bases. CDR3 length: 15 amino acids. The CDR3 DNA is TGTGCCAGCAGCTATAGCGGGAGGGGTAACAATGAGCAGTTCTTC. Its translation is CASSYSGRGNNEQFF.

The chain is built from TRBV28 and TRBJ2-2; TRBD1 agrees at 12 bases. This CDR3 region has 15 residues. Germline V lookup: CDR1 MDHEN, CDR2 SYDVKM. V shed 6 bases, J shed 5 bases, and the junction held 4 bases outside the gene matches. CDR3 sequence: CASSRDRGQTGELFF. As DNA, the CDR3 is TGTGCCAGCAGCCGGGACAGGGGGCAGACCGGGGAGCTGTTTTTT. Variable domain in full (rest from reference TRBV28 and TRBJ2-2): DVKVTQSSRYLVKRTGEKVFLECVQDMDHENMFWYRQDPGLGLRLIYFSYDVKMKEKGDIPEGYSVSREKKERFSLILESASTNQTSMYLCASSRDRGQTGELFFGEGSRLTVL.

This clone was counted only a few times. The V call is TRBV28, the J call TRBJ2-7; 14 nucleotides line up with TRBD2. With V trimmed by 6 bases and J by 5 bases, 6 bases remained unmatched. Germline lookup yields CDR1 MDHEN and CDR2 SYDVKM. The CDR3 has 15 residues. The CDR3: CASSQGLAGVDEQYF. The CDR3 DNA reads TGTGCCAGCAGCCAGGGACTAGCGGGAGTAGACGAGCAGTACTTC. Looking up the rest from reference TRBV28 and TRBJ2-7 gives the full variable domain: DVKVTQSSRYLVKRTGEKVFLECVQDMDHENMFWYRQDPGLGLRLIYFSYDVKMKEKGDIPEGYSVSREKKERFSLILESASTNQTSMYLCASSQGLAGVDEQYFGPGTRLTVT.